Listed below are T cell receptor beta chains from one sample, sequenced in a study of T cell responses to AZD1222 COVID-19 vaccine. The protocol was immunoSEQ multiplex PCR, while the TCRdb copy is restricted to in-frame clones and leaves out a portion. The data contain 130,000 or so clones, 85% to 90% of them singletons. This specimen consisted of peripheral blood, obtained on day 0 of AZD1222 vaccination. Receptor source: an adult in good health. CDR3s include the opening cysteine and the closing phenylalanine or tryptophan.

CDR3aa	v_gene	j_gene
CASSVAGSSGISYEQFF	TRBV9	TRBJ2-1
CTSSQLRGLAGGLYTDTQYF	TRBV1	TRBJ2-3
CASSTSWTGSGNTIYF	TRBV7-9	TRBJ1-3
CASSLLAGEPYEQFF	TRBV19	TRBJ2-1
CASNDGWSGGSDEQYF	TRBV10-2	TRBJ2-7
CASSPVLGIQETQYF	TRBV11-2	TRBJ2-5
CASRVNGGDGNEQFF	TRBV7-3	TRBJ2-1
CASSFSRNTEAFF	TRBV7-3	TRBJ1-1
CASSQNSNQPQHF	TRBV3-1/TRBV3-2	TRBJ1-5
CASSQEGRSIIGYTF	TRBV3-1/TRBV3-2	TRBJ1-2
CASSEGGWADTQYF	TRBV6-1	TRBJ2-3
CASAEVSDRVLFF	TRBV12-5	TRBJ1-1
CASSPWDRPNYGYTF	TRBV5-6	TRBJ1-2
CASRRLAGANNEQFF	TRBV11-2	TRBJ2-1
CASSNRGREGEACGANVLTF	TRBV21-1	TRBJ2-6
CASSQDNSGGAGGELFF	TRBV4-1	TRBJ2-2
CASRPSRNTGELFF	TRBV5-1	TRBJ2-2
CASTPQGSYNSPLHF	TRBV27	TRBJ1-6
CASRMTGGLETQYF	TRBV6-5	TRBJ2-5
CASSLAGWDTIYF	TRBV7-2	TRBJ1-3
CASNLGGGNTEAFF	TRBV27	TRBJ1-1
CASSFLEQEANYGYTF	TRBV9	TRBJ1-2
CASSEQGGEQFF	TRBV6-4	TRBJ2-1
CASSDIRGTQYF	TRBV18	TRBJ2-5
CASSLEGGRQEAFF	TRBV7-9	TRBJ1-1
CSVESTANTEAFF	TRBV29-1	TRBJ1-1
CASSLGPYGYTF	TRBV11-2	TRBJ1-2
CASSLLGVSYEQYF	TRBV5-6	TRBJ2-7
CASSVLGTSDEQFF	TRBV5-1	TRBJ2-1
CASRPSLDKHYEQYF	TRBV14	TRBJ2-7
CASSVPGHPRETQYF	TRBV7-8	TRBJ2-5
CASSEQGGAKNIQYF	TRBV6-4	TRBJ2-4
CASSEYTGMYNEQFF	TRBV10-1	TRBJ2-1
CATRRTSAFSGANVLTF	TRBV27	TRBJ2-6
CASSLDGTGRYNEQFF	TRBV7-6	TRBJ2-1